Presented here are 26 T cell receptor beta chains from one specimen sequenced in a study of blood T cell repertoires in COVID-19. The table came from immunoSEQ multiplex PCR; TCRdb's copy has only in-frame clones and leaves some out. This table has about 300,000 clones, less than 85% appearing once. Sequencing input: peripheral blood. These receptors were collected from a human donor with COVID-19, enrolled during active disease. The donor label of this sample is uncertain.

This chain links TRBV2 with TRBJ2-4; 10 nucleotides line up with TRBD2. Germline V gene sequence: CDR1 SNHLY, CDR2 FYNNEI. This CDR3 is 14 amino acids long. Losses at the gene ends were 7 bases for V and 8 bases for J; bases not matched to a gene: 8. CDR3 sequence (DNA): TGTGCCAGCATCGGTAGCGGGGGGTGGGACATTCAGTACTTC. Translation gives CASIGSGGWDIQYF.

J is TRBJ1-5 and V is TRBV6-5; D might be TRBD1 (6 bases). V lost 9 bases and J 6 bases, leaving 18 bases between the germline ends. The CDR3 spans 14 residues. Germline V gene sequence: CDR1 MNHEY, CDR2 SVGAGI. Here the CDR3 reads CASRRQGTGQPQHF. The DNA for the CDR3 is TGTGCCAGTAGGAGGCAGGGGACGGGTCAGCCCCAGCATTTT.

In the case of this clone: An end of the junction does not agree with germline; a read error may underlie this. The genes are TRBV7-7 and TRBJ2-6; no clear D. Germline V gene data show CDR1 as SSHAT and CDR2 as FNYEAQ (reference sequence). The CDR3 is 14 residues long. The CDR3, as DNA: TGTGCTAGCAGCCCTAACTCTGGGGCCAACGTCCTGACTTTC. Translated: CASSPNSGANVLTF.

The genes are TRBV4-1 and TRBJ2-7; D is unresolved. The CDR3 covers 16 residues. CDR1 and CDR2 from the germline V gene are MGHRA and YSYEKL. V was clipped by 0 bases and J by 0 bases, with 12 bases between them. The CDR3 DNA reads as TGCGCCAGCAGCCAAGATCCAGGCTCCAGCTCCTACGAGCAGTACTTC. It specifies CASSQDPGSSSYEQYF.

The rearrangement joins TRBV30 to TRBJ1-1; D not certain. The V gene lost 0 bases and the J gene lost 8 bases, with 7 bases spanning the gap. The CDR3 is made up of 11 amino acids. Per the germline V gene, CDR1 is GTSNPN and CDR2 is SVGIG (reference sequence). CDR3 protein: CAWSVPVEAFF. CDR3 nucleotides: TGTGCCTGGAGTGTACCGGTGGAAGCTTTCTTT.

In this sample, this clone turned up once. V gene TRBV9 combines with J gene TRBJ1-2, with TRBD1 identical over 7 bases. Germline V gives CDR1 SGDLS, CDR2 YYNGEE. Trimming removed 7 bases from V and 8 bases from J; junction bases left unmatched: 14. This CDR3 is 14 amino acids long. The CDR3 nucleotides are TGTGCCAGCGCCGAGGACAACAGGGGTGACGGCTACACCTTC. This gives the protein CASAEDNRGDGYTF.

This chain joins TRBV19 and TRBJ2-5; a possible D gene is TRBD1 (6 bases). Trimming removed 4 bases from V and 0 bases from J, with 6 bases in between. The CDR3 extends over 13 amino acids. The germline gives CDR1 LNHDA, CDR2 SQIVND (reference sequence). The CDR3, as DNA: TGTGCCAGTAGTAGGACAGACCAAGAGACCCAGTACTTC. This translates into CASSRTDQETQYF.

This clone came up a few times. V is TRBV7-3 and J is TRBJ1-1; D gene uncertain. This CDR3 is 13 amino acids long. Looked up from germline, CDR1 is SGHTA and CDR2 is FQGTGA. Between the trimmed V and J ends, which lost 4 bases and 6 bases, there was a span of 12 bases. CDR3 protein: CASSSDNQAEAFF. The CDR3, as DNA: TGTGCCAGCAGCTCCGACAACCAGGCTGAAGCTTTCTTT.

This clone appeared a single time. The gene calls are TRBV19 and TRBJ1-4; D is ambiguous. The CDR3 is 14 amino acids. With 1 base removed from V and 5 bases from J, the gap between germline ends came to 8 bases. Germline V gene data show CDR1 as LNHDA and CDR2 as SQIVND (reference sequence). In DNA form, the CDR3 reads TGTGCCAGTAGTATAGGAGCGGTAAATGAAAAACTGTTTTTT. Its protein product is CASSIGAVNEKLFF.

This clone was seen repeatedly, ten times or more. This chain links TRBV28 with TRBJ1-2; 7 bases match TRBD1. Trimming took 6 bases from V and 5 from J; bases not matched to a gene: 12. Per the germline V gene, CDR1 is MDHEN and CDR2 is SYDVKM. The CDR3 is made up of 15 amino acids. The CDR3 nucleotides are TGTGCCAGCAGCCCCCCTCGACAGGGCTGGTATGGCTACACCTTC. It translates to CASSPPRQGWYGYTF.

The rearrangement uses TRBV18 and TRBJ1-3; tentative D call: TRBD1 (6 bases). CDR3 size: 15 residues. V was clipped by 3 bases and J by 4 bases, with 13 bases between them. Germline V gene lookup returns CDR1 KGHSH and CDR2 LQKENI. Here the CDR3 DNA reads TGTGCCAGCTCACCCGGGGGGCTGTCAGGAAACACCATATATTTT. This gives the protein CASSPGGLSGNTIYF.

The chain links TRBV5-4 to TRBJ1-2; TRBD1 might be the D (6 bases). From germline, CDR1 is SGHNT and CDR2 YYREEE (reference sequence). V lost 1 base to trimming and J lost 6 bases, with 16 bases between them. This CDR3 is built from 15 residues. CDR3 amino acids: CASSLKTGWADGYTF. The CDR3 nucleotides read TGTGCCAGCAGCTTGAAGACAGGATGGGCTGATGGCTACACCTTC.

This rearrangement joins TRBV2 to TRBJ1-5, with D perhaps matching TRBD1 (6 bases). This CDR3 has 15 residues. Trimming shortened V by 0 bases and J by 6 bases, and 12 bases separated the two germline ends. Germline V CDR1 and CDR2: SNHLY, FYNNEI. In nucleotides, the CDR3 is TGTGCCAGCAGTGAAGCCCGGGGGGCGGGTCAGCCCCAGCATTTT. Protein: CASSEARGAGQPQHF.

The chain has TRBV6-5 and TRBJ2-1; possible D gene TRBD1, 5 bases. Germline CDR1 is MNHEY and CDR2 is SVGAGI. The CDR3 totals 14 residues. Deletions cut 0 bases from V and 5 bases from J, with 8 bases between. The CDR3 DNA reads as TGTGCCAGCAGTTACTCGGGGCAGAACAATGAGCAGTTCTTC. This sequence encodes CASSYSGQNNEQFF.

The chain uses TRBV6-4 and TRBJ1-2; 8 nucleotides match TRBD1. CDR1 is MRHNA, CDR2 SNTAGT, per germline. The CDR3 has 12 amino acids. V lost 6 bases to trimming and J lost 8 bases; unmatched junction nucleotides: 5. This CDR3 reads CASRGQEEGYTF. Here the CDR3 DNA reads TGTGCCAGCAGGGGACAGGAGGAGGGCTACACCTTC.

V and J are TRBV29-1 and TRBJ2-5; 14 nucleotides align to TRBD2. CDR3 size: 19 residues. Germline V gene sequence: CDR1 SQVTM, CDR2 ANQGSEA. The trim removed 7 bases at V and 4 bases at J, leaving 20 bases unmatched. CDR3 residues: CSGARLAGGPEAVSETQYF. CDR3 nucleotide sequence: TGCAGCGGTGCCCGACTAGCGGGAGGGCCGGAGGCGGTATCAGAGACCCAGTACTTC.

CDR3 in amino acids: CASSSDWRSTDTQYF. The CDR3 bases are TGTGCCAGCAGTTCCGACTGGAGATCAACAGATACGCAGTATTTT. J is TRBJ2-3 and V is TRBV6-5; D is unresolved. CDR1 and CDR2 from the germline V gene are MNHEY and SVGAGI. V lost 4 bases and J lost 3, with 14 bases in between. The CDR3 has 15 residues.

The chain has TRBV4-1 and TRBJ2-1, with D tentatively TRBD2 (6 bases). Germline V gene data show CDR1 as MGHRA and CDR2 as YSYEKL. The V end was cut by 11 bases, the J end by 4 bases, with 27 bases between. This CDR3 has 17 residues. This CDR3 reads CASSRGGLVRRYNEQFF. CDR3 in DNA: TGCGCCTCCTCGAGGGGAGGTCTGGTGAGAAGGTACAATGAGCAGTTCTTC.

A single count supports this clone. The rearrangement uses TRBV29-1 and TRBJ2-1; 10 bases map to TRBD1. The CDR3 sequence is 13 residues long. With V trimmed by 4 bases and J by 9 bases, 6 bases remained unmatched. The germline CDR1 and CDR2 sequences are SQVTM and ANQGSEA. CDR3 amino acids: CSVVVGQGSEQFF. The DNA of the CDR3 is TGCAGCGTTGTCGTGGGACAGGGGTCTGAGCAGTTCTTC.

The chain recombines TRBV28 with TRBJ1-2, with D possibly being TRBD1 (5 bases). Looked up from germline, CDR1 is MDHEN and CDR2 is SYDVKM. The CDR3 runs to 14 residues. Trimming shortened V by 3 bases and J by 9 bases, and 17 bases separated the two germline ends. CDR3 in amino acids: CASSLASRGARYTF. As DNA, the CDR3 is TGTGCCAGCAGTTTGGCCTCCCGCGGGGCCCGCTACACCTTC.

The gene calls are TRBV19 and TRBJ1-5; D gene ambiguous. The CDR3 is 13 amino acids. CDR1 LNHDA and CDR2 SQIVND come from the germline V gene (reference sequence). Trimming removed 6 bases at V and 3 bases at J, with 9 bases between. DNA for the CDR3: TGTGCCAGTAGAGACGGGATCAATCAGCCCCAGCATTTT. Its translation: CASRDGINQPQHF.

The rearrangement links TRBV7-9 to TRBJ2-7; 10 nucleotides line up with TRBD1. V trimming: 5 bases; J trimming: 4 bases; junction bases outside the gene matches: 8. CDR1 SEHNR and CDR2 FQNEAQ come from the germline V gene (reference sequence). This CDR3 contains 15 residues. CDR3 nucleotides: TGTGCCAGCAGCGCCCCGGACAGGGGGGTTTACGAGCAGTACTTC. It encodes CASSAPDRGVYEQYF. The variable domain in full, with the rest retrieved from reference TRBV7-9 and TRBJ2-7, is DTGVSQNPRHKITKRGQNVTFRCDPISEHNRLYWYRQTLGQGPEFLTYFQNEAQLEKSRLLSDRFSAERPKGSFSTLEIQRTEQGDSAMYLCASSAPDRGVYEQYFGPGTRLTVT.

This clone was counted between two and nine times. The rearrangement joins TRBV12-3 or TRBV12-4 to TRBJ1-6, with no clear D. CDR3 length equals 13 residues. V lost 3 bases to trimming and J lost 10 bases, with 10 bases between them. The CDR3 here is CASSLGTGSPLHF. For the CDR3, the DNA is TGTGCCAGCAGTTTGGGCACCGGATCACCCCTCCACTTT.

Here the CDR3 reads CASSLDIAGPAEQYF. The CDR3 DNA sequence: TGTGCCAGCAGCTTAGATATAGCGGGTCCGGCCGAGCAGTACTTC. The chain has TRBV7-9 and TRBJ2-7; TRBD2 aligns across 7 bases. The CDR3 loop spans 15 amino acids. Looked up from germline, CDR1 is SEHNR and CDR2 is FQNEAQ (reference sequence). Trimming took 1 base from V and 6 from J; bases not matched to a gene: 9.

This clone was seen just once. The V gene is TRBV7-9, the J gene TRBJ2-1; 16 nucleotides agree with TRBD2. CDR3 length: 18 residues. Germline lookup yields CDR1 SEHNR and CDR2 FQNEAQ (reference sequence). Trimming took 5 bases from V and 2 from J; bases not matched to a gene: 6. DNA of the CDR3: TGTGCCAGCAGCCCCGGGACTAGCGGGAGGGATACCTACAATGAGCAGTTCTTC. Its protein is CASSPGTSGRDTYNEQFF. The variable domain in full, completed from reference TRBV7-9 and TRBJ2-1, reads DTGVSQNPRHKITKRGQNVTFRCDPISEHNRLYWYRQTLGQGPEFLTYFQNEAQLEKSRLLSDRFSAERPKGSFSTLEIQRTEQGDSAMYLCASSPGTSGRDTYNEQFFGPGTRLTVL.

Comments on this clone: Possible read error: a much larger clone is one base away. CDR3 region: CASSLGTGNTEAFF. The CDR3 nucleotides are TGTGCCAGCAGCTTGGGGACAGGGAACACTGAAGCTTTCTTT. V is TRBV7-2 and J is TRBJ1-1; 8 bases match TRBD1. Trimming took 3 bases from V and 1 from J; bases not matched to a gene: 1. This CDR3 spans 14 amino acids. Germline assignment: CDR1 SGHTA and CDR2 FQGNSA.